The clone carrying this T cell receptor (beta chain) is a singleton in its sample. Antigen unknown. This sample was included in a study of T cell responses to AZD1222 COVID-19 vaccine. The ends were cut back, 8 bases at V and 1 base at J, with 12 bases in the middle. Germline V CDR1 and CDR2: WSHSY, SAAADI. The CDR3 is 15 amino acids. Broader study findings: Reports say nearly half of spike-specific TCRs go after unmutated variant regions.

Data came from immunoSEQ multiplex PCR; TCRdb stores just in-frame clones and leaves some out. Of over 130,000 clones in the sample, about 90% are singletons; the top ten hold around 8%. The sample here was peripheral blood, taken 28 days after the second dose of the MenACWY control vaccine. V and J are TRBV10-2 and TRBJ1-6; D is uncertain. The sequence was obtained from an adult who received the MenACWY meningococcal vaccine as a control. For the CDR3, the DNA is TGCGCCAGCCAATTTGGCGGATCCTATAATTCACCCCTCCACTTT. Amino acid sequence: CASQFGGSYNSPLHF.